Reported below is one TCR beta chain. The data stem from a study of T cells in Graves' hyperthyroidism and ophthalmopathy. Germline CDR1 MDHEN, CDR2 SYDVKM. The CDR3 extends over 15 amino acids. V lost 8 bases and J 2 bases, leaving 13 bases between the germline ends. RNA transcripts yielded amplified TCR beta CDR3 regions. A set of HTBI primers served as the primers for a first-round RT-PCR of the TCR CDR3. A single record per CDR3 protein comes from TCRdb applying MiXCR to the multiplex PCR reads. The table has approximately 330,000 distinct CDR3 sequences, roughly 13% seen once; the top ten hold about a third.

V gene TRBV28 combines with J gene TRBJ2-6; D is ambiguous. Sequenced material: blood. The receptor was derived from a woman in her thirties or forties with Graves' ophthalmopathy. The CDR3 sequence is CASEIKTPGANVLTF. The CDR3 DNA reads TGTGCCAGCGAGATTAAGACACCTGGGGCCAACGTCCTGACTTTC.